This is a list of T cell receptor beta chains from one sample in a study of vaccination and CD4 T cells after COVID-19. TCRdb re-analysed the PCR reads in MiXCR, keeping a single row per CDR3 protein. In the table there are about 18,000 distinct CDR3 sequences, about 73% of which are singletons. Which antigens these TCRs recognize remains unknown. The sequenced sample was CD4+ T cells from blood, cultured in vitro. The origin of the receptors is a human donor who had recovered from COVID-19. CDR3s include the opening cysteine and the closing phenylalanine or tryptophan. A D gene is named only where the DNA matches it firmly. Only part of the rows carry a size: once, few, many, or a class if the clone is expanded.

v_call	clone_size	d_call	j_call	cdr3_nt	cdr3_aa
TRBV27	NA	NA	TRBJ1-2	TGTGCCAGAAGTGGCTACTATGGCTACACCTTC	CARSGYYGYTF
TRBV6-1	few	TRBD2	TRBJ2-7	TGTGCCAGCAGCGATGGGACTAGCGGTCAGCAGGAGCAGTACTTC	CASSDGTSGQQEQYF
TRBV20-1	NA	NA	TRBJ2-7	TGCAGTGCTGGCAAATCTAGTGGGCAGTACTTC	CSAGKSSGQYF
TRBV7-2	NA	NA	TRBJ1-1	TGTGCCAGCAGCTTAGGTCCAGGGGCGGGCACTGAAGCTTTCTTT	CASSLGPGAGTEAFF
TRBV10-3	NA	NA	TRBJ2-3	TGTGCCATCAGTGAGCGGGGGGATACGCAGTATTTT	CAISERGDTQYF
TRBV12-3/TRBV12-4	NA	NA	TRBJ1-1	TGTGCCAGCAGCTCCGGGAGTTTGGGCACTGAAGCTTTCTTT	CASSSGSLGTEAFF
TRBV19	NA	NA	TRBJ1-5	TGTGCCAGTAGTATATACGAACGAATCCAGCCCCAGCATTTT	CASSIYERIQPQHF
TRBV20-1	once	NA	TRBJ1-2	TGCAGTGCTAGAGGGGCGAAGGGGGTCGACTATGGCTACACCTTC	CSARGAKGVDYGYTF
TRBV6-5	once	TRBD2	TRBJ2-5	TGTGCCAGCAGTTACGGAGCGGGGGCGATAAAAGAGACCCAGTACTTC	CASSYGAGAIKETQYF
TRBV2	NA	NA	TRBJ1-2	TGTGCCAGCAGGAAAACCGATGGCTACACCTTC	CASRKTDGYTF
TRBV30	NA	TRBD1	TRBJ1-5	TGTGCCTGGACCCGACAGGGGACAGCTAATCAGCCCCAGCATTTT	CAWTRQGTANQPQHF
TRBV5-3	once	NA	TRBJ2-6	TGTGCCAGCAGCTTGGTCGGGGGCTCTGGGGCCAACGTCCTGACTTTC	CASSLVGGSGANVLTF
TRBV7-6	NA	TRBD1	TRBJ1-2	TGTGCCAGCAGCGGTGGGACAGGGGTTATTTTGGATGGCTACACCTTC	CASSGGTGVILDGYTF
TRBV6-1	NA	NA	TRBJ2-2	TGTGCCAGCAGGGCCGGGGGACTGGGCACCGGGGAGCTGTTTTTT	CASRAGGLGTGELFF
TRBV28	NA	NA	TRBJ1-1	TGTGCCAGCAGTTCCGCCCAGCACAGGAAAACTGAAGCTTTCTTT	CASSSAQHRKTEAFF
TRBV24-1	NA	TRBD2	TRBJ2-7	TGTGCCACCAGTGGGGAGGGGTACGAGCAGTACTTC	CATSGEGYEQYF
TRBV18	NA	NA	TRBJ1-6	TGTGCCAGCTCACCGGTTGCGGTTTCTGGATCACCCCTCCACTTT	CASSPVAVSGSPLHF
TRBV19	NA	NA	TRBJ1-1	TGTGCCAGTAGTATAGGGGTTGGGACTGAAGCTTTCTTT	CASSIGVGTEAFF
TRBV24-1	NA	NA	TRBJ1-5	TGTGCCACCCAGGAGGGGTACGGGGGTGGCAATCAGCCCCAGCATTTT	CATQEGYGGGNQPQHF
TRBV20-1	NA	NA	TRBJ1-3	TGCAGTGCTCCCCCTTCGACCGGCACCCGAAACACCATATATTTT	CSAPPSTGTRNTIYF
TRBV7-2	NA	NA	TRBJ1-5	TGTGCCAGCAGCTTGGCAAATCAGCCCCAGCATTTT	CASSLANQPQHF
TRBV6-1	few	TRBD2	TRBJ2-5	TGTGCCAGCAGCGGACCGGGAGGGACCCAGTACTTC	CASSGPGGTQYF
TRBV6-1	NA	NA	TRBJ1-1	TGTGCCAGCAGTACTATGAGAGAAGCTTTCTTT	CASSTMREAFF
TRBV27	NA	NA	TRBJ2-2	TGTGCCAGCAGTTCGCGACAGGTTACCGGGGAGCTGTTTTTT	CASSSRQVTGELFF
TRBV6-5	NA	NA	TRBJ1-1	TGTGCCAGCAGTTATTCAGGACAGACTAACACTGAAGCTTTCTTT	CASSYSGQTNTEAFF
TRBV7-2	NA	NA	TRBJ1-2	TGTGCCAGCACCTTAACGACAGGAGGAAGCTATGGCTACACCTTC	CASTLTTGGSYGYTF
TRBV7-9	NA	NA	TRBJ1-1	TGTGCCAGCAGCTCGTGGGGACGTCTGACTGAAGCTTTCTTT	CASSSWGRLTEAFF
TRBV6-2/TRBV6-3	NA	NA	TRBJ2-3	TGTGCCAGCAGTTACTCGAGTTCCACAGATACGCAGTATTTT	CASSYSSSTDTQYF
TRBV20-1	NA	NA	TRBJ2-3	TGCAGTGCTAGAGGCTTGAATTTGGTGGGTACGGGTACGTCAGATACGCAGTATTTT	CSARGLNLVGTGTSDTQYF
TRBV28	few	TRBD1	TRBJ1-6	TGTGCCAGCAGTCTTCCGGGACAGGGTATTTCACCCCTCCACTTT	CASSLPGQGISPLHF
TRBV6-1	NA	TRBD1	TRBJ1-1	TGTGCCAGCAGCCGGGACAGGGGCGGGAGTTCTGAAGCTTTCTTT	CASSRDRGGSSEAFF
TRBV30	few	NA	TRBJ1-6	TGTGCCTGGACAGGGCAATCCTATAATTCACCCCTCCACTTT	CAWTGQSYNSPLHF
TRBV15	NA	TRBD2	TRBJ2-5	TGTGCCACCAGCAGAGCCCCACTTCGCGGGAGGGGTGGAGAGACCCAGTACTTC	CATSRAPLRGRGGETQYF
TRBV20-1	few	NA	TRBJ1-1	TGCAGTGCTAGAGAACTCTCTAAAAGATTACGGAGAAACACTGAAGCTTTCTTT	CSARELSKRLRRNTEAFF
TRBV6-1	NA	TRBD1	TRBJ1-5	TGTGCCAGCGAAGACAGGGCCAATCAGCCCCAGCATTTT	CASEDRANQPQHF
TRBV6-1	NA	TRBD1	TRBJ1-5	TGTGCCAGTTATCCAGGGGGCGCGACCAATAAGCCCCAGCATTTT	CASYPGGATNKPQHF
TRBV20-1	NA	NA	TRBJ1-5	TGCAGTGCTAGGACAGCCAATCAGCCCCAGCATTTT	CSARTANQPQHF